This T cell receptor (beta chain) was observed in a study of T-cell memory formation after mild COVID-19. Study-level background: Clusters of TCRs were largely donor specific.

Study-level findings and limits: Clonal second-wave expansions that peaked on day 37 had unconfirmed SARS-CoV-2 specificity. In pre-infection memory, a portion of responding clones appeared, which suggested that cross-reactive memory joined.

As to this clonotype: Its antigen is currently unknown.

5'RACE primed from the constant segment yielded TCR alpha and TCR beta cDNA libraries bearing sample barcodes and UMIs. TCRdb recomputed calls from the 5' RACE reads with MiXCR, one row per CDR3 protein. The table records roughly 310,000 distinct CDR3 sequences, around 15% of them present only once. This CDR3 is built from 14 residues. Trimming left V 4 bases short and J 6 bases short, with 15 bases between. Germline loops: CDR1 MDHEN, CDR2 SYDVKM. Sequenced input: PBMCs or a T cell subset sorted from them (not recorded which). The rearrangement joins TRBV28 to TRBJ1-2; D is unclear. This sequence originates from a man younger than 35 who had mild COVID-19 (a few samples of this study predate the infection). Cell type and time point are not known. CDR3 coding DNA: TGTGCCAGCAGTTCCCGTAAGGATGGAGATGGCTACACCTTC. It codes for CASSSRKDGDGYTF.